This TCR beta chain originates from a study of human T cells and chemical hapten exposure. The time point: patch test 2, 6 weeks after DPC sensitization. Treatment defined: therapeutic diphenylcyclopropenone sensitization with weekly scalp DPC. Unfractionated whole blood yielded total RNA. In its sample, this clonotype was seen many times. Its target is unknown. The junction departs from the called germline gene at one end, perhaps through a read error. Whole-study findings and limits: As patch test score rose, PT1 expanded TCR counts tended to rise as well. Expanded TCRs created a significantly greater count of big CDR3 similarity clusters than controls did.

Germline lookup yields CDR1 SGHNT and CDR2 YENEEA. The CDR3 runs to 13 residues. Via MiXCR, TCRdb re-called the RACE reads, giving one row per CDR3 protein. The sample lists roughly 380,000 distinct CDR3 sequences; about 6.9% were seen once. J is TRBJ2-1 and V is TRBV11-3; the D call may be TRBD1 or TRBD2 (5 bases each). The clonotype comes from a woman aged 18-29 years with alopecia areata. Some clones in this sample may be carry-over from other donors' samples. The specimen was whole blood, collected in connection with sensitization to the hapten diphenylcyclopropenone (DPC). The CDR3 region has the DNA TGTGCCAGCAGCGGGACGTGGGGTAATGTGCAGTTCTTC. This encodes CASSGTWGNVQFF.